The 5 T cell receptor beta chains reported below all come from one sample, sequenced in a study of shared clonotypes between healthy human individuals. Profiling relied on immunoSEQ multiplex PCR, and the TCRdb table lists in-frame clones only, not all of them. Seen here are hundreds of thousands of clones, 74% observed once, and the top ten hold approximately 1.6%. The sequenced material came from memory CD4+ T cells sorted from blood. Indicated subset: CD45RA-negative fraction. These receptor sequences come from a woman aged 30 to 39 in good health.

The rearrangement links TRBV6-1 to TRBJ2-7, with TRBD2 identical over 14 bases. This CDR3 is 13 amino acids long. The V gene end was trimmed by 8 bases and the J gene end by 6 bases; junction bases not matched to a gene: 3. The germline CDR1 and CDR2 sequences are MNHNS and SASEGT. The CDR3 DNA is TGTGCCAGCTGTGGACTAGCGGGAGGCGAGCAGTACTTC. This codes for CASCGLAGGEQYF.

The chain combines TRBV19 with TRBJ2-2, with D uncertain. The CDR3 runs 14 residues. The germline gives CDR1 LNHDA, CDR2 SQIVND (reference sequence). V was cut by 7 bases and J by 4 bases, with 13 bases left in between. Here the CDR3 reads CASTDLVTTGELFF. DNA of the CDR3: TGTGCCAGTACCGATTTGGTAACCACCGGGGAGCTGTTTTTT.

The genes are TRBV30 and TRBJ1-5; no firm D call. In germline, CDR1 is GTSNPN, CDR2 SVGIG (reference sequence). CDR3 length: 13 residues. The V and J ends lost 2 bases and 5 bases respectively, with 10 bases between them. The chain's CDR3 is CAWSFQLDQPQHF. In DNA form, the CDR3 reads TGTGCCTGGAGTTTTCAGCTCGATCAGCCCCAGCATTTT.

This clone was found once. The CDR3 region has the DNA TGTGCCAGCAGCTTGCATGACAGGGAGGGATTCTATGGCTACACCTTC. It encodes CASSLHDREGFYGYTF. The chain carries TRBV5-6 and TRBJ1-2; TRBD1 matches 7 bases. V lost 1 base, J lost 4 bases, and 10 bases stayed unmatched. CDR1 is SGHDT and CDR2 is YYEEEE in the germline V gene. The CDR3 consists of 16 residues.

This clone has more than one count but fewer than ten. This sample also contains other DNA sequences that code for the same CDR3. This chain connects TRBV29-1 to TRBJ2-7, with TRBD1 matching 9 bases. V shed 4 bases, J shed 1 base, and the junction held 5 bases outside the gene matches. The CDR3 spans 14 residues. Germline assignment: CDR1 SQVTM and CDR2 ANQGSEA. The CDR3 sequence is CSVAGQGPSYEQYF. In DNA form, the CDR3 reads TGCAGCGTTGCTGGACAGGGGCCATCCTACGAGCAGTACTTC.